This TCR beta chain was identified during a study of CD8 T cells in ankylosing spondylitis. The study's findings and limits: There was a TCR beta motif, made of eight highly homologous variants, that appeared characteristic of ankylosing spondylitis blood. Disease-linked clones were reportedly significantly enriched in matched ankylosing spondylitis synovial fluid.

Germline V gene sequence: CDR1 SGHKS, CDR2 YYEKEE (reference sequence). The CDR3 consists of 14 residues. V was clipped by 4 bases and J by 0 bases, with 8 bases between them. To note about this clonotype: Its specificity is unknown.

Quantitative molecular-barcoded 5'-RACE generated the TCR beta libraries. TCRdb passed the 5' RACE reads through MiXCR, listing each CDR3 protein once. Of 250,000 to 400,000 distinct CDR3 sequences in the sample, 11% were seen once. Sample: blood, either unsorted or a sorted T cell fraction (not recorded which). This chain connects TRBV5-5 to TRBJ2-4; no clear D. The TCR originated in a female donor with ankylosing spondylitis or in good health (not recorded which). The CDR3 loop reads CASSTWEAKNIQYF. CDR3 DNA sequence: TGTGCCAGCAGCACCTGGGAAGCCAAAAACATTCAGTACTTC. The variable domain in full, with the rest retrieved from reference TRBV5-5 and TRBJ2-4, is DAGVTQSPTHLIKTRGQQVTLRCSPISGHKSVSWYQQVLGQGPQFIFQYYEKEERGRGNFPDRFSARQFPNYSSELNVNALLLGDSALYLCASSTWEAKNIQYFGAGTRLSVL.